One TCR beta chain is described in this entry. Clones were sequenced by immunoSEQ multiplex PCR, and TCRdb holds only the in-frame ones, with some missing. Altogether some 160,000 clones are present, 65% to 85% being singletons, with the ten largest covering more than 4%. The data were taken from a study of blood T cell repertoires in COVID-19. This clonotype was sampled from a woman in her forties or fifties with acute or convalescent COVID-19. Sequencing input: peripheral blood.

CDR3 sequence reads: CASSGTGWELFF. CDR3 coding DNA: TGCGCCAGCAGCGGGACAGGGTGGGAACTGTTTTTT. The chain joins TRBV5-1 to TRBJ1-4; 9 bases match TRBD1. Germline V gene sequence: CDR1 SGHRS, CDR2 YFSETQ. This CDR3 spans 12 amino acids. Trimming at V came to 4 bases and at J to 12 bases, leaving 4 bases not matched to a gene. Based on the CDR3 plus reference TRBV5-1 and TRBJ1-4, the full variable domain is KAGVTQTPRYLIKTRGQQVTLSCSPISGHRSVSWYQQTPGQGLQFLFEYFSETQRNKGNFPGRFSGRQFSNSRSEMNVSTLELGDSALYLCASSGTGWELFFGSGTQLSVL.